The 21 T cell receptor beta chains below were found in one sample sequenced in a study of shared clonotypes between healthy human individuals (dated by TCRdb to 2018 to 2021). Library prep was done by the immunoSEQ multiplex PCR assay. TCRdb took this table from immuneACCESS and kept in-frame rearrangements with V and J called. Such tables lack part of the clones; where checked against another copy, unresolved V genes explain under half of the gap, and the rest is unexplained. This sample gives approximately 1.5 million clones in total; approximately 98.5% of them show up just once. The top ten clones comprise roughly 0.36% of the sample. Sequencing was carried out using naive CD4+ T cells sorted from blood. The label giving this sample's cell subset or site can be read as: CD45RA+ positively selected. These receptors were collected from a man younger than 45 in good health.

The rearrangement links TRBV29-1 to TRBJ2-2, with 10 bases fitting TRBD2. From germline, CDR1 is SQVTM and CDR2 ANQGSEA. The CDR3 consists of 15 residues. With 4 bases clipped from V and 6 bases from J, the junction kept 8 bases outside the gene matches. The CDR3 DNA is TGCAGCGTTGGACCTAGCGGGAGAATCTCCGGGGAGCTGTTTTTT. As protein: CSVGPSGRISGELFF.

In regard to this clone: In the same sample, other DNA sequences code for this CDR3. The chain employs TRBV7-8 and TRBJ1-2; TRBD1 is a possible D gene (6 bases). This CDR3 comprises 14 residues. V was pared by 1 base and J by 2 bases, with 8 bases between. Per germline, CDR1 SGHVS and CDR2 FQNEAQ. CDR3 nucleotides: TGTGCCAGCAGCTTAGGCCAGGGGAACTATGGCTACACCTTC. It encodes CASSLGQGNYGYTF.

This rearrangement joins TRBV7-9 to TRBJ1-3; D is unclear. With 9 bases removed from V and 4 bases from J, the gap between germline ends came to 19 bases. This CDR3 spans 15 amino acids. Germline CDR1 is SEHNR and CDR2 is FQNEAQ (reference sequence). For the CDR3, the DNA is TGTGCCAGTTACGAGGATCCGGGCAAGGGAAACACCATATATTTT. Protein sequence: CASYEDPGKGNTIYF.

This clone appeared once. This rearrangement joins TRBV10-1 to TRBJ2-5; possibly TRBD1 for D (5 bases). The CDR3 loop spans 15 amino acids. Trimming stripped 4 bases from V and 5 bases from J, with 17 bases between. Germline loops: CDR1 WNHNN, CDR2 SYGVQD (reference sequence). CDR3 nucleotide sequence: TGCGCCAGCAGTGGAGATAGGGGATTAGGGGAGACCCAGTACTTC. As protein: CASSGDRGLGETQYF.

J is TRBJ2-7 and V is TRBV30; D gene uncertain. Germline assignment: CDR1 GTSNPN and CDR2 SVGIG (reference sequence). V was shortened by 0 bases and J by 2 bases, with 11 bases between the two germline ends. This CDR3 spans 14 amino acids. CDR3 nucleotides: TGTGCCTGGAGTGTTGGTCATAAGGCCTACGAGCAGTACTTC. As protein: CAWSVGHKAYEQYF.

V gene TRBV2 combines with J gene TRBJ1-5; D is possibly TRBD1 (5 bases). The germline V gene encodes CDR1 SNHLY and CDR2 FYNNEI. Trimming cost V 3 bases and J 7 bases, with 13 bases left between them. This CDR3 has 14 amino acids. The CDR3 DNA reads TGTGCCAGCAGTGATTCAACGGGGGGACAGCCCCAGCATTTT. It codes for CASSDSTGGQPQHF. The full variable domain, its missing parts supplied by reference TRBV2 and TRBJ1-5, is EPEVTQTPSHQVTQMGQEVILRCVPISNHLYFYWYRQILGQKVEFLVSFYNNEISEKSEIFDDQFSVERPDGSNFTLKIRSTKLEDSAMYFCASSDSTGGQPQHFGDGTRLSIL.

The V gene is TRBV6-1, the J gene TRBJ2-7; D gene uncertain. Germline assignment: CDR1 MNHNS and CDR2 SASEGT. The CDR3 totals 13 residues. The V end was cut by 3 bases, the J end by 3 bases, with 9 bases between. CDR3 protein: CASSDGWNYEQYF. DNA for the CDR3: TGTGCCAGCAGTGATGGCTGGAACTACGAGCAGTACTTC.

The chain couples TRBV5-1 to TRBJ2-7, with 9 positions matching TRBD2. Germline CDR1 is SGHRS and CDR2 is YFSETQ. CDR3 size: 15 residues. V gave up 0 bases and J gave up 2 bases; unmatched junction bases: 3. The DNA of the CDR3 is TGCGCCAGCAGCTTGGATAGCGGGAGCCCCTACGAGCAGTACTTC. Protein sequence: CASSLDSGSPYEQYF.

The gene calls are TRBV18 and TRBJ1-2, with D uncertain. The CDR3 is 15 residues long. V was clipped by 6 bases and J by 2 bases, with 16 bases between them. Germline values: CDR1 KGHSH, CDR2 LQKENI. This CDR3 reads CASSSGGTTNYGYTF. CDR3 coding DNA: TGTGCCAGCTCTTCGGGAGGAACTACAAACTATGGCTACACCTTC.

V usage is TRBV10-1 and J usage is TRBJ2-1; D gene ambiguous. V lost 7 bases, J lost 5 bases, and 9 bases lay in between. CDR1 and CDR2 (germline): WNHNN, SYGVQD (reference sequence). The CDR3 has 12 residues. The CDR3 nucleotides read TGCGCCAGCAATACCATACACAATGAGCAGTTCTTC. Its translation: CASNTIHNEQFF.

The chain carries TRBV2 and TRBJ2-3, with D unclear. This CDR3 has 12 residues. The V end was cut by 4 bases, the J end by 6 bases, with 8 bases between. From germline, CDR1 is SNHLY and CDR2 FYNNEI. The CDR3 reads CASSVVPDTQYF. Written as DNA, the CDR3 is TGTGCCAGCAGTGTGGTGCCGGATACGCAGTATTTT.

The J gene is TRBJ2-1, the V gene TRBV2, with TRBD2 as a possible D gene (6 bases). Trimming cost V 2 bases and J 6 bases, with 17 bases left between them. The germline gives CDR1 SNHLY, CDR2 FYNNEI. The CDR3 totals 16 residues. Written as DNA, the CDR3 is TGTGCCAGCAGTGAAACCACTAGCCTGATCTTCAATGAGCAGTTCTTC. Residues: CASSETTSLIFNEQFF.

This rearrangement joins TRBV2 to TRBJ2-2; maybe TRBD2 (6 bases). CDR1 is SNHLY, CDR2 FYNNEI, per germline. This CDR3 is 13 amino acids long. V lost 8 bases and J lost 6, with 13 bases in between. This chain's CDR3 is CASGRLVSGELFF. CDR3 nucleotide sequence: TGTGCCAGCGGCCGACTAGTCTCCGGGGAGCTGTTTTTT. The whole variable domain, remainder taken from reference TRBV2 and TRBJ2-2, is EPEVTQTPSHQVTQMGQEVILRCVPISNHLYFYWYRQILGQKVEFLVSFYNNEISEKSEIFDDQFSVERPDGSNFTLKIRSTKLEDSAMYFCASGRLVSGELFFGEGSRLTVL.

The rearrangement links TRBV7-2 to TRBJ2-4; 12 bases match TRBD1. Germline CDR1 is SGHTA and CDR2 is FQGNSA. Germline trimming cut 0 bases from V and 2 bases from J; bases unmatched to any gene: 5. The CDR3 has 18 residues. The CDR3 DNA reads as TGTGCCAGCAGCTTAGCGTGGGACAGGGGGCCAACCAAAAACATTCAGTACTTC. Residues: CASSLAWDRGPTKNIQYF.

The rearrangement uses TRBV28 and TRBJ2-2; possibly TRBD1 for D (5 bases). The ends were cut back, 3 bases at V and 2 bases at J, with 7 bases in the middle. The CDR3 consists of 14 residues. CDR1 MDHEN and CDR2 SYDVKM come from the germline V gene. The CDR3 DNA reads TGTGCCAGCAGTTTTCAGGGTAACACCGGGGAGCTGTTTTTT. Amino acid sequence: CASSFQGNTGELFF.

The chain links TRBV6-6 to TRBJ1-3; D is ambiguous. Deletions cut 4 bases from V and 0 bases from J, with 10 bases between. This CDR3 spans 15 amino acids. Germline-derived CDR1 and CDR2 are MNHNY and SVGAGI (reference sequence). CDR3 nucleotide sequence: TGTGCCAGCAGTTTACAGCTGAGCTCTGGAAACACCATATATTTT. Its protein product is CASSLQLSSGNTIYF.

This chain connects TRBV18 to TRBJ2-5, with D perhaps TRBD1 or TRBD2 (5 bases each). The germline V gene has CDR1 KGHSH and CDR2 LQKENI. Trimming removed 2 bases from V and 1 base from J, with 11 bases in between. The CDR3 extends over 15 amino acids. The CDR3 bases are TGTGCCAGCTCACCAACGGGGCGCACCCAAGAGACCCAGTACTTC. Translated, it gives CASSPTGRTQETQYF.

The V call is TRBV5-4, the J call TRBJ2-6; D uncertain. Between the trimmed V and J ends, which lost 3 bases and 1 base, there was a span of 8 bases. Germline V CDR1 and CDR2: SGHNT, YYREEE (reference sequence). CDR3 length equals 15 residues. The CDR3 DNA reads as TGTGCCAGCAGCTCCGAGGTTTCTGGGGCCAACGTCCTGACTTTC. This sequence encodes CASSSEVSGANVLTF.

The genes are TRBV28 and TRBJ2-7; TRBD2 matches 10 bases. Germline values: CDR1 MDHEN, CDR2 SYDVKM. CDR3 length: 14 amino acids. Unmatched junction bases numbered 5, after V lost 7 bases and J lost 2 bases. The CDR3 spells CASTRTSGPYEQYF. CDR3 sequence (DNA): TGTGCCAGCACCCGGACTAGCGGACCCTACGAGCAGTACTTC.

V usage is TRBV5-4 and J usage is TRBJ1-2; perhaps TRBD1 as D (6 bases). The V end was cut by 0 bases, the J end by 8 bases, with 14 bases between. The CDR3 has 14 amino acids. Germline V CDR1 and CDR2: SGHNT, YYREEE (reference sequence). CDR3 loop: CASSLAGAVEGYTF. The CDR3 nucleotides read TGTGCCAGCAGCTTGGCGGGGGCCGTCGAAGGCTACACCTTC.

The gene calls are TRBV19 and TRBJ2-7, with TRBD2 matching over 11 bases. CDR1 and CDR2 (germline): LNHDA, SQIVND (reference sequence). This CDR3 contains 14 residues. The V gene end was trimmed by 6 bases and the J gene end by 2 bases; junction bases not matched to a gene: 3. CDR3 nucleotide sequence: TGTGCCAGTAGCCGACTAGCGGGAACCTACGAGCAGTACTTC. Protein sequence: CASSRLAGTYEQYF. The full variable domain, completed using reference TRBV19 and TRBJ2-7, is DGGITQSPKYLFRKEGQNVTLSCEQNLNHDAMYWYRQDPGQGLRLIYYSQIVNDFQKGDIAEGYSVSREKKESFPLTVTSAQKNPTAFYLCASSRLAGTYEQYFGPGTRLTVT.